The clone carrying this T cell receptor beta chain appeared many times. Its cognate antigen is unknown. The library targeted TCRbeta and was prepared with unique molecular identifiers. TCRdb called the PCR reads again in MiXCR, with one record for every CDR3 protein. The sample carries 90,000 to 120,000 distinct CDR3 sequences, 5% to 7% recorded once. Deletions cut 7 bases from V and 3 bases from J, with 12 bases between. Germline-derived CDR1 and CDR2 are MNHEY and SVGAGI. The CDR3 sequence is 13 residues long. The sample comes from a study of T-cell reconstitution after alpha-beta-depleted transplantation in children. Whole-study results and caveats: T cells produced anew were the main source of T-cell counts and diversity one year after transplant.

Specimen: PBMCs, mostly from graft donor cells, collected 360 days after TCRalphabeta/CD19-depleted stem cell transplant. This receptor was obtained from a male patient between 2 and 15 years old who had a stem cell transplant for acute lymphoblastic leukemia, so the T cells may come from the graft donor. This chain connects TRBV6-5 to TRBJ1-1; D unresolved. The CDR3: CASKVVLDTEAFF. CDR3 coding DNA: TGTGCCAGCAAGGTGGTGTTGGACACTGAAGCTTTCTTT.